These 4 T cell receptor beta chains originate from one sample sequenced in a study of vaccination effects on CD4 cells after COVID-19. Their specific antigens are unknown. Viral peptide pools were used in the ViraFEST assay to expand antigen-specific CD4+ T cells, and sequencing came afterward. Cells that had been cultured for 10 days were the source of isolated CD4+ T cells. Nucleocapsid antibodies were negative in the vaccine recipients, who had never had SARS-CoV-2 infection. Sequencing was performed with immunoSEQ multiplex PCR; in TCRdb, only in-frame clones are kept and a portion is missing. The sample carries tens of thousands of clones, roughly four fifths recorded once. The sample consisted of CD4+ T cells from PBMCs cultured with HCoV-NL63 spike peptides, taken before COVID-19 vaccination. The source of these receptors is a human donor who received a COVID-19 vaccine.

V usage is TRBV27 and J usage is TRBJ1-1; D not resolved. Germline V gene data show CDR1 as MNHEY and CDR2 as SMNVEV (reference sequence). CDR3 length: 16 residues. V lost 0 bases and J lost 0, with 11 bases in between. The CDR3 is CASSLSTTRMNTEAFF. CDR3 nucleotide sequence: TGTGCCAGCAGTTTATCGACCACCCGGATGAACACTGAAGCTTTCTTT.

The CDR3 is CASSLATGHQPQHF. The CDR3 coding sequence is TGTGCCAGCAGCTTGGCGACCGGGCATCAGCCCCAGCATTTT. J is TRBJ1-5 and V is TRBV5-6; no firm D call. V was pared by 0 bases and J by 5 bases, with 9 bases between. CDR1 SGHDT and CDR2 YYEEEE come from the germline V gene. This CDR3 is built from 14 residues.

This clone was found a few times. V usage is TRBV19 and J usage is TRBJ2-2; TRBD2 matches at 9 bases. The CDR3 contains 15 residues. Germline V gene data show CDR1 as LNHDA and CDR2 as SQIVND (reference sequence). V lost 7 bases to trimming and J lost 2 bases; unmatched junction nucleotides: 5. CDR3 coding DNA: TGTGCCAGTACTGGAGCGGGGGGAAACACCGGGGAGCTGTTTTTT. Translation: CASTGAGGNTGELFF.

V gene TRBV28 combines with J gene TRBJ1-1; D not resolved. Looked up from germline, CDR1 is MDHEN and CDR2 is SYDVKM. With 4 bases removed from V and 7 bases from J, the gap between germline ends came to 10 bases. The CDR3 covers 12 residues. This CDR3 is CASSSRINEAFF. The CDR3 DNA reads TGTGCCAGCAGTTCGCGGATAAATGAAGCTTTCTTT.